The 9 T cell receptor beta chains listed next were all sequenced from one sample in a study of cytomegalovirus exposure and HLA in healthy donors. PCR involved 60 Vbeta and 13 Jbeta primers. This table comes from immunoSEQ multiplex PCR, and its TCRdb copy is limited to in-frame clones, with some not included. The sample comprises about 98,000 clones, around 63% of which are singletons, and 4% to 5.5% rests with the top ten. The sequenced sample was PBMCs. These receptors were obtained from a human donor in good health.

This rearrangement joins TRBV4-1 to TRBJ2-1; TRBD2 matches 7 bases. After removal of 1 base from V and 2 bases from J, the junction contained 5 bases not matched to a gene. CDR1 and CDR2 (germline): MGHRA, YSYEKL. There are 16 residues in the CDR3. CDR3 nucleotide sequence: TGCGCCAGCAGCCAAGTGCTAGCGGCTACCTACAATGAGCAGTTCTTC. Its translation is CASSQVLAATYNEQFF.

V usage is TRBV7-9 and J usage is TRBJ2-7; D is perhaps TRBD1 (6 bases). This CDR3 is 17 amino acids long. V shed 6 bases and J shed 6 bases, with 27 bases lying between them. Germline loops: CDR1 SEHNR, CDR2 FQNEAQ (reference sequence). The CDR3 sequence is CASSHDREPGQWFEQYF. Here the CDR3 DNA reads TGTGCCAGCAGTCATGATCGAGAACCGGGACAATGGTTCGAGCAGTACTTC.

This clone was seen a handful of times. The J gene is TRBJ2-1, the V gene TRBV18; 7 bases line up with TRBD1. This CDR3 has 13 amino acids. The V gene's germline CDR1 is KGHSH and CDR2 LQKENI. V trimming: 2 bases; J trimming: 8 bases; junction bases outside the gene matches: 3. The CDR3 loop is CASSPDRVHEQFF. The CDR3 DNA follows: TGTGCCAGCTCACCAGACAGGGTCCATGAGCAGTTCTTC. Drawing the rest from reference TRBV18 and TRBJ2-1, the complete variable domain is NAGVMQNPRHLVRRRGQEARLRCSPMKGHSHVYWYRQLPEEGLKFMVYLQKENIIDESGMPKERFSAEFPKEGPSILRIQQVVRGDSAAYFCASSPDRVHEQFFGPGTRLTVL.

The rearrangement joins TRBV28 to TRBJ1-4; a possible D gene is TRBD1 (6 bases). V was pared by 0 bases and J by 5 bases, with 13 bases between. Germline CDR1 and CDR2: MDHEN and SYDVKM. The CDR3 is 16 amino acids. The CDR3, as DNA: TGTGCCAGCAGTTTATGGCATGGGACAATAAATGAAAAACTGTTTTTT. This encodes CASSLWHGTINEKLFF.

The V gene is TRBV28, the J gene TRBJ2-3, with D possibly matching TRBD1 (8 bases). The CDR3 covers 16 residues. Trimming removed 3 bases at V and 4 bases at J, with 17 bases between. CDR1 MDHEN and CDR2 SYDVKM come from the germline V gene. The DNA of the CDR3 is TGTGCCAGCAGTTTTCAGGGGGCGGGGGTGTCAGATACGCAGTATTTT. Amino acids: CASSFQGAGVSDTQYF. Filled out from reference TRBV28 and TRBJ2-3, the complete variable domain reads DVKVTQSSRYLVKRTGEKVFLECVQDMDHENMFWYRQDPGLGLRLIYFSYDVKMKEKGDIPEGYSVSREKKERFSLILESASTNQTSMYLCASSFQGAGVSDTQYFGPGTRLTVL.

The chain joins TRBV19 to TRBJ2-1; 12 bases line up with TRBD2. Germline V gene data show CDR1 as LNHDA and CDR2 as SQIVND (reference sequence). V lost 5 bases and J lost 8; bases outside the gene matches: 10. CDR3 length: 16 amino acids. CDR3 in DNA: TGTGCCAGTAGTGTTCCAGGACTAGCGGGGCCCCATGAGCAGTTCTTC. Translation: CASSVPGLAGPHEQFF.

The rearrangement uses TRBV7-9 and TRBJ2-3; 10 bases are a match to TRBD2. The V gene's germline CDR1 is SEHNR and CDR2 FQNEAQ (reference sequence). Trimming removed 8 bases from V and 5 bases from J; junction bases left unmatched: 7. This CDR3 comprises 14 residues. The CDR3 sequence: CASQLAGEVDTQYF. The DNA for the CDR3 is TGTGCCAGCCAGCTAGCGGGAGAGGTAGATACGCAGTATTTT.

The rearrangement uses TRBV6-6 and TRBJ2-2; D is perhaps TRBD1 (6 bases). Deletions cut 7 bases from V and 8 bases from J, with 17 bases between. CDR1 and CDR2 (germline): MNHNY, SVGAGI (reference sequence). The CDR3 has 14 residues. CDR3 region: CASKDSGAGGELFF. In DNA form, the CDR3 reads TGTGCCAGCAAGGACAGCGGCGCGGGTGGGGAGCTGTTTTTT.

The chain couples TRBV4-1 to TRBJ2-1; D perhaps matches TRBD2 (6 bases). V lost 10 bases, J lost 3 bases, and 25 bases lay in between. This CDR3 is 17 amino acids long. Germline V gives CDR1 MGHRA, CDR2 YSYEKL. As DNA, the CDR3 is TGCGCCACCTCCCGAGTAAGCGGGCTAACCGACTACAATGAGCAGTTCTTC. Translated: CATSRVSGLTDYNEQFF.